This T cell receptor beta chain was captured by sequencing in a study of cytomegalovirus exposure and HLA in healthy donors. Study-wide results and limits: The authors confirmed in vitro that three CMV-associated chains were specific for CMV antigens. The study carried out a later analysis of TCR beta sequences. It associated 15,000 to 20,000 of them with specific HLA alleles at a false discovery rate of 0.05. The authors listed 150 to 200 TCR beta chains as cytomegalovirus-associated.

60 Vbeta and 13 Jbeta primers were used in PCR. Assay: immunoSEQ multiplex PCR; the TCRdb copy retains only in-frame clones and omits some. The sample lists about 140,000 clones, roughly 81% seen once, with around 1.5% in the top ten. Trimming removed 3 bases from V and 1 base from J, with 18 bases in between. The CDR3 runs to 17 residues. Germline V gene lookup returns CDR1 SEHNR and CDR2 FQNEAQ (reference sequence). In regard to this clone: What it recognizes is unknown.

This TCR was recovered from a female donor in good health and CMV-seronegative. Sequencing was carried out using PBMCs. V gene TRBV7-9 combines with J gene TRBJ1-1; maybe TRBD1 (6 bases). The DNA of the CDR3 is TGTGCCAGCAGCTTCGGCAGGGGTCAATTCTCGAACACTGAAGCTTTCTTT. Amino acid sequence: CASSFGRGQFSNTEAFF.